A single sample is the source of the 14 T cell receptor beta chains below, sequenced in a study of molecular identifiers for immune sequencing clone quantification. Using its own MiXCR run on the PCR reads, TCRdb lists one record per CDR3 protein. The sample lists hundreds of thousands of distinct CDR3 sequences, 25% seen once, with about 0.81% in the top ten. Sequenced input: naive CD8+ T cells from blood, with Jurkat cell RNA spiked in. Subset noted: FACS-sorted CD8+CD4-CCR7+CD45RA+ naive T cells. The source of these receptors is a human donor in good health. Some libraries in this study had Jurkat cell RNA spiked in.

The J gene is TRBJ1-1, the V gene TRBV5-4, with a weak D call TRBD1 (5 bases). The CDR3 has 17 residues. CDR1 and CDR2 (germline): SGHNT, YYREEE (reference sequence). V lost 4 bases and J lost 0, with 19 bases in between. CDR3 amino acids: CASSRPTDQIMNTEAFF. The CDR3 DNA reads as TGTGCCAGCAGCAGACCGACAGACCAGATAATGAACACTGAAGCTTTCTTT.

Points on this clonotype: An end of the junction differs from the germline gene, which may be a read error. This chain links TRBV27 with TRBJ2-7, with 8 bases matching TRBD2. Looked up from germline, CDR1 is MNHEY and CDR2 is SMNVEV (reference sequence). CDR3 length equals 12 residues. CDR3 amino acids: CASSSGGYERYF. The DNA for the CDR3 is TGTGCCAGCAGCAGCGGGGGATACGAGCGGTACTTC.

On this clonotype: A much larger clone sits a single nucleotide away, making a read error possible. The V call is TRBV7-7, the J call TRBJ2-7; the D gene is possibly TRBD2 (6 bases). CDR3 length: 14 residues. CDR1 and CDR2 from the germline V gene are SSHAT and FNYEAQ (reference sequence). CDR3 DNA sequence: TGTGCTAGCAGCTTAAGTACTAGCCCCTACGAGCAGTACTTC. Its protein is CASSLSTSPYEQYF.

This clonotype was observed a handful of times. The CDR3 DNA is TGTGCCAGCAGTTTAAATGAACAGAAAGGATTCGACGAGCAGTACTTC. It translates to CASSLNEQKGFDEQYF. The gene calls are TRBV28 and TRBJ2-7, with D hard to call. The CDR3 consists of 16 residues. Germline V gene sequence: CDR1 MDHEN, CDR2 SYDVKM. Trimming took off 2 bases at V and 5 bases at J, with 19 bases between the two ends.

As for this clonotype: This may arise from a read error, as a much more abundant clone is one base away. V gene TRBV30 combines with J gene TRBJ2-7; TRBD1 matches 7 bases. V gave up 5 bases and J gave up 0 bases; unmatched junction bases: 7. Germline lookup yields CDR1 GTSNPN and CDR2 SVGIG (reference sequence). The CDR3 totals 14 residues. The CDR3 protein is CAWAGTDGSYEQYF. The CDR3 DNA reads as TGTGCCTGGGCCGGGACAGATGGCTCCTACGAGCAGTACTTC.

The J gene is TRBJ1-4, the V gene TRBV2; possibly TRBD1 for D (6 bases). Germline CDR1 SNHLY, CDR2 FYNNEI. V was clipped by 2 bases and J by 1 base, with 8 bases between them. The CDR3 covers 15 residues. CDR3 in DNA: TGTGCCAGCAGTGAAAGGGGGGGAACTAATGAAAAACTGTTTTTT. Amino acids: CASSERGGTNEKLFF.

Turning to this clonotype: With a much larger clone just one base away, this may be a read error. The CDR3 loop reads CASCQWTTGNTDTQYF. For the CDR3, the DNA is TGTGCCAGCTGCCAATGGACCACAGGGAACACAGATACGCAGTATTTT. The rearrangement uses TRBV3-1 and TRBJ2-3; a weak D match, TRBD1 (6 bases). The CDR3 runs to 16 residues. Germline loops: CDR1 LGHDT, CDR2 YNNKEL (reference sequence).

The sample holds a few counts of this clonotype. The V gene is TRBV19, the J gene TRBJ1-5; 7 nucleotides align to TRBD1. The CDR3 loop spans 17 amino acids. The V segment lost 0 bases and the J segment 1 base; nucleotides outside the gene matches: 6. CDR1 and CDR2 from the germline V gene are LNHDA and SQIVND (reference sequence). The CDR3 DNA reads TGTGCCAGTAGTATAGATCCAAACAGGGGAAGCAATCAGCCCCAGCATTTT. This translates into CASSIDPNRGSNQPQHF.

A remark on this clonotype: With a much larger clone just one base away, this may be a read error. The rearrangement links TRBV7-8 to TRBJ2-7; maybe TRBD2 (7 bases). V lost 5 bases to trimming and J lost 2 bases, with 19 bases between them. The germline CDR1 and CDR2 sequences are SGHVS and FQNEAQ. The CDR3 is 16 amino acids. CDR3 amino acids: CASSLWEGDGTYEQYF. DNA of the CDR3: TGTGCCAGCAGCCTATGGGAGGGGGATGGGACCTACGAGCAGTACTTC.

A word on this clonotype: Since a much larger clone is just one base distant, this may be a read error. The chain carries TRBV29-1 and TRBJ2-5; the match to TRBD2 covers 10 bases. This CDR3 region has 18 residues. The germline CDR1 and CDR2 sequences are SQVTM and ANQGSEA. The CDR3 sequence is CSVEDPLTSGPLGEPQYF. The CDR3 DNA reads TGCAGCGTTGAAGATCCGTTGACTAGCGGGCCGTTAGGAGAGCCCCAGTACTTC.

This rearrangement joins TRBV4-3 to TRBJ2-4; maybe TRBD1 (5 bases). Germline V gene data show CDR1 as LGHNA and CDR2 as YSLEER. CDR3 size: 15 residues. Trimming cost V 1 base and J 4 bases, with 11 bases left between them. The CDR3 protein is CASSQVIQGKNIQYF. Here the CDR3 DNA reads TGCGCCAGCAGCCAAGTGATCCAGGGTAAAAACATTCAGTACTTC.

This clonotype showed up many times. The rearrangement links TRBV4-1 to TRBJ2-3, with D tentatively TRBD1 (6 bases). The length of the CDR3 is 15 residues. Germline V gene data show CDR1 as MGHRA and CDR2 as YSYEKL. V was trimmed by 0 bases and J by 1 base, leaving 8 bases between them. The CDR3 reads CASSQDGGGTDTQYF. The CDR3 DNA is TGCGCCAGCAGCCAAGATGGGGGCGGCACAGATACGCAGTATTTT.

This clonotype was counted ten times or more. The genes are TRBV7-6 and TRBJ2-3; 9 bases line up with TRBD1. CDR1 and CDR2 from the germline V gene are SGHVS and FNYEAQ. This CDR3 contains 15 residues. The V gene end was trimmed by 4 bases and the J gene end by 5 bases; junction bases not matched to a gene: 7. The DNA for the CDR3 is TGTGCCAGCAGCTCCGGACAGGGGTTGGGAGATACGCAGTATTTT. It is translated as CASSSGQGLGDTQYF.

This clonotype was detected a few times. This sequence joins TRBV7-9 and TRBJ2-7; D is undetermined. V lost 5 bases to trimming and J lost 5 bases, with 10 bases between them. Germline V lookup: CDR1 SEHNR, CDR2 FQNEAQ (reference sequence). The CDR3 is 12 amino acids. The DNA for the CDR3 is TGTGCCAGCAGCAAGGATGGAAACGAGCAGTACTTC. The encoded protein is CASSKDGNEQYF.